The 10 T cell receptor beta chains presented below share a single source sample, sequenced in a study of blood T cell repertoires in COVID-19. Clones were sequenced by immunoSEQ multiplex PCR, and TCRdb holds only the in-frame ones, with some missing. The data contain around 280,000 clones, approximately 90% of them singletons. Material: PBMCs or T cells enriched from blood (not recorded which). These receptors were collected from a woman aged 35 to 49 who had recovered from COVID-19.

This chain uses TRBV28 with TRBJ2-1; 8 positions match TRBD2. The V segment lost 4 bases and the J segment 6 bases; nucleotides outside the gene matches: 8. CDR1 MDHEN and CDR2 SYDVKM come from the germline V gene. The CDR3 is 15 residues long. The CDR3 region is CASSSGTSNFNEQFF. DNA for the CDR3: TGTGCCAGCAGTTCCGGGACTAGTAATTTCAATGAGCAGTTCTTC.

The V and J genes are TRBV27 and TRBJ2-7; possibly TRBD1 for D (6 bases). Trimming pared 1 base from V and 5 bases from J, leaving 12 bases between. Per germline, CDR1 MNHEY and CDR2 SMNVEV (reference sequence). This CDR3 comprises 14 residues. The CDR3 nucleotides read TGTGCCAGCAGTTTATTGGCTGGGGACAACGAGCAGTACTTC. Residues: CASSLLAGDNEQYF.

The J gene is TRBJ1-1, the V gene TRBV18; 8 bases match TRBD1. The germline CDR1 and CDR2 sequences are KGHSH and LQKENI. V shed 6 bases, J shed 6 bases, and the junction held 3 bases outside the gene matches. The CDR3 is 12 residues long. Written as DNA, the CDR3 is TGTGCCAGCTCCGTGACAGGGGCTGAAGCTTTCTTT. Translated, it gives CASSVTGAEAFF.

The chain uses TRBV29-1 and TRBJ2-1; 9 bases line up with TRBD1. The CDR3 has 14 amino acids. The germline CDR1 and CDR2 sequences are SQVTM and ANQGSEA. V shed 7 bases, J shed 8 bases, and the junction held 12 bases outside the gene matches. CDR3 amino acids: CSADAQGAFDEQFF. CDR3 coding DNA: TGCAGCGCTGACGCACAGGGGGCTTTCGATGAGCAGTTCTTC.

The rearrangement joins TRBV6-2 or TRBV6-3 to TRBJ2-1; tentative D call: TRBD2 (6 bases). The CDR3 covers 14 residues. Trimming left V 6 bases short and J 9 bases short, with 18 bases between. Germline V CDR1 and CDR2: MNHEY, SVGEGT. The CDR3 region is CASSRSGAGGEQFF. The CDR3 nucleotides read TGTGCCAGCAGCCGTAGCGGAGCAGGAGGTGAGCAGTTCTTC.

The CDR3 DNA follows: TGCGCCAGCAGCCAAGATTCAGGGTCTGGAAACACCATATATTTT. It yields the protein CASSQDSGSGNTIYF. V and J are TRBV4-3 and TRBJ1-3; D is perhaps TRBD1 (5 bases). With 0 bases removed from V and 1 base from J, the gap between germline ends came to 7 bases. CDR1 is LGHNA and CDR2 is YSLEER in the germline V gene. The CDR3 has 15 amino acids.

This rearrangement joins TRBV7-2 to TRBJ2-1, with TRBD1 identical over 9 bases. Germline V lookup: CDR1 SGHTA, CDR2 FQGNSA. The CDR3 has 14 residues. V was clipped by 5 bases and J by 7 bases; unmatched bases: 6. The CDR3, as DNA: TGTGCCAGCAGCCAGGACAGGGGAAGGAATGAGCAGTTCTTC. It encodes CASSQDRGRNEQFF.

The chain links TRBV7-2 to TRBJ1-1; D is perhaps TRBD1 (5 bases). The CDR3 extends over 15 amino acids. Trimming took 4 bases from V and 0 from J, leaving 12 bases between them. Germline V lookup: CDR1 SGHTA, CDR2 FQGNSA. The CDR3 region has the DNA TGTGCCAGCAGCTCGAGACAGCTAATGAACACTGAAGCTTTCTTT. Protein product: CASSSRQLMNTEAFF.

This rearrangement joins TRBV28 to TRBJ1-6; tentatively, D is TRBD1 (6 bases). Per the germline V gene, CDR1 is MDHEN and CDR2 is SYDVKM. The CDR3 consists of 13 residues. V gave up 1 base and J gave up 18 bases, with 16 bases separating them. CDR3 in DNA: TGTGCCAGCAGTTTATCTCTGGACAGTCTTCGCCACTTT. This gives the protein CASSLSLDSLRHF.

The chain is built from TRBV19 and TRBJ1-2, with D possibly matching TRBD1 (5 bases). Germline V CDR1 and CDR2: LNHDA, SQIVND (reference sequence). The V end lost 3 bases, the J end lost 7 bases, and 18 bases lay between the germline ends. The CDR3 extends over 15 amino acids. The CDR3 region is CASSISAQGLFGYTF. In DNA, the CDR3 is TGTGCCAGTAGTATTTCGGCCCAGGGCTTATTTGGCTACACCTTC.